Listed below are T cell receptor beta chains from one sample, sequenced in a study of graft-versus-host responses after intestinal transplantation. The method was immunoSEQ multiplex PCR; TCRdb's version includes in-frame clones alone and lacks a portion of them. The table lists roughly 100,000 clones, roughly 90% of them singletons. Their cognate antigens are unknown. This specimen was unstimulated CD4+ T cells sorted from spleen or lymph node cells, taken before intestinal transplant. Receptor source: a human donor who received an intestinal transplant. CDR3s include the opening cysteine and the closing phenylalanine or tryptophan. The D gene is left open where the match is weak. Clone size is stated in some rows and not others, as once, few, many or a class when expanded.

j_call	d_call	clone_size	v_call	cdr3_aa	cdr3_nt
TRBJ2-5	-	-	TRBV6-1	CASGRGVVQETQYF	TGTGCCAGCGGCCGAGGGGTAGTTCAAGAGACCCAGTACTTC
TRBJ2-5	-	few	TRBV11-1	CASSLGGKETQYF	TGTGCCAGCAGCTTAGGGGGGAAAGAGACCCAGTACTTC
TRBJ2-5	TRBD1	-	TRBV11-2	CASSLFRGRRQETQYF	TGTGCCAGCAGCTTATTCAGGGGGCGGAGGCAAGAGACCCAGTACTTC
TRBJ2-1	TRBD1	-	TRBV18	CASSPRTGDNEQFF	TGTGCCAGCTCACCAAGGACAGGGGACAATGAGCAGTTCTTC
TRBJ2-1	-	-	TRBV5-1	CASSLDSVYNEQFF	TGCGCCAGCAGCTTGGACTCCGTCTACAATGAGCAGTTCTTC
TRBJ2-7	-	-	TRBV10-2	CASSEGAYEQYF	TGCGCCAGCAGTGAAGGAGCGTACGAGCAGTACTTC
TRBJ2-1	TRBD1	-	TRBV18	CASSPAGTGVINEQFF	TGTGCCAGCTCCCCCGCTGGGACAGGGGTGATTAATGAGCAGTTCTTC
TRBJ2-4	TRBD1	-	TRBV5-1	CASSSGQGGDIQYF	TGCGCCAGCAGCTCGGGACAGGGCGGGGACATTCAGTACTTC
TRBJ1-2	-	-	TRBV18	CASSPPNKGGYGYTF	TGTGCCAGCTCACCACCGAATAAAGGGGGTTATGGCTACACCTTC
TRBJ1-2	-	-	TRBV19	CASSIVTAPYGYTF	TGTGCCAGTAGTATAGTAACAGCCCCCTATGGCTACACCTTC
TRBJ1-4	-	-	TRBV4-1	CASSLPGGQGEKLFF	TGCGCCAGCAGCCTCCCCGGGGGACAAGGTGAAAAACTGTTTTTT
TRBJ2-1	-	-	TRBV5-1	CASSHALPNEQFF	TGCGCCAGCAGCCATGCACTTCCCAATGAGCAGTTCTTC
TRBJ2-1	TRBD2	-	TRBV6-4	CASSDSSGSYNEQFF	TGTGCCAGCAGTGACTCTAGCGGGAGCTACAATGAGCAGTTCTTC
TRBJ2-1	TRBD2	-	TRBV5-1	CASSLDLAGYNEQFF	TGCGCCAGCAGCTTGGACCTAGCGGGGTACAATGAGCAGTTCTTC
TRBJ2-5	TRBD2	-	TRBV5-1	CASSSISWRGAGETQYF	TGCGCCAGCAGCTCCATATCTTGGCGGGGGGCAGGAGAGACCCAGTACTTC
TRBJ2-1	-	-	TRBV12-5	CASGSFLEAAEDEQFF	TGTGCTAGTGGTTCCTTTCTCGAGGCGGCGGAGGATGAGCAGTTCTTC
TRBJ1-3	-	-	TRBV9	CASGRDSGNTIYF	TGTGCCAGCGGCAGGGACTCTGGAAACACCATATATTTT
TRBJ2-5	-	once	TRBV30	CAWGNRAETQYF	TGTGCCTGGGGAAATAGGGCGGAGACCCAGTACTTC
TRBJ2-1	-	-	TRBV5-1	CASSLQGFLIDEQFF	TGCGCCAGCAGCTTGCAGGGGTTTCTTATCGATGAGCAGTTCTTC
TRBJ2-3	TRBD1	-	TRBV6-7	CASISRLQGRTQYF	TGTGCCAGCATCAGCCGCCTACAGGGGCGTACGCAGTATTTT
TRBJ2-7	-	-	TRBV15	CATSRDFLGDWGYEQYF	TGTGCCACCAGCAGAGATTTCTTAGGGGACTGGGGCTACGAGCAGTACTTC
TRBJ2-7	TRBD1	-	TRBV7-2	CASSSAWTGAYEQYF	TGTGCCAGCAGCTCAGCCTGGACAGGGGCCTACGAGCAGTACTTC
TRBJ1-5	-	-	TRBV15	CATSRDGGYNQPQHF	TGTGCCACCAGCAGAGACGGGGGGTACAATCAGCCCCAGCATTTT
TRBJ2-1	TRBD2	-	TRBV29-1	CSVDRSGGFYEQFF	TGCAGCGTTGATCGGTCGGGAGGCTTTTATGAGCAGTTCTTC
TRBJ2-1	-	-	TRBV7-7	CASSLGQANNEQFF	TGTGCCAGCAGCTTAGGACAGGCTAACAATGAGCAGTTCTTC
TRBJ2-7	-	-	TRBV6-5	CASSYNPGSVTYEQYF	TGTGCCAGCAGTTATAACCCCGGGTCGGTGACTTACGAGCAGTACTTC
TRBJ1-1	-	-	TRBV6-5	CASSDLGRSTEAFF	TGTGCCAGCAGTGATCTGGGGAGATCCACTGAAGCTTTCTTT
TRBJ2-3	-	-	TRBV7-2	CASSLAEGDTQYF	TGTGCCAGCAGCTTAGCAGAAGGGGATACGCAGTATTTT
TRBJ1-3	TRBD1	-	TRBV6-1	CASSGETGSVRNTIYF	TGTGCCAGCAGTGGAGAGACAGGGAGTGTACGAAACACCATATATTTT
TRBJ1-6	TRBD1	-	TRBV5-4	CASSLEVGTGGRSPLHF	TGTGCCAGCAGCTTGGAAGTGGGGACAGGGGGGCGTTCACCCCTCCACTTT
TRBJ1-1	-	-	TRBV4-2	CASSQVGATEAFF	TGTGCCAGCAGCCAAGTGGGGGCCACTGAAGCTTTCTTT
TRBJ2-7	TRBD2	-	TRBV2	CASSNHPGREEQYF	TGTGCCAGCAGCAACCATCCAGGGCGGGAGGAGCAGTACTTC
TRBJ2-7	-	-	TRBV28	CASSYLMGGGEIGAYEQYF	TGTGCCAGCAGTTACCTTATGGGAGGGGGCGAAATTGGGGCCTACGAGCAGTACTTC
TRBJ1-2	-	few	TRBV6-5	CASSYGDRYTF	TGTGCCAGCAGTTACGGGGACCGGTACACCTTC
TRBJ1-5	-	-	TRBV18	CASSPQTRDQPQHF	TGTGCCAGCTCACCACAAACAAGAGATCAGCCCCAGCATTTT
TRBJ1-6	-	-	TRBV6-5	CASRLTGQRNSPLHF	TGTGCCAGCAGGCTGACGGGACAACGTAATTCACCCCTCCACTTT
TRBJ2-7	TRBD2	-	TRBV7-2	CASSLGGTSAEAQYF	TGTGCCAGCAGCTTAGGGGGGACTAGCGCTGAGGCGCAGTACTTC
TRBJ1-3	-	-	TRBV9	CASSVGPDAAGNTIYF	TGTGCCAGCAGCGTAGGTCCGGACGCAGCAGGAAACACCATATATTTT
TRBJ2-5	-	-	TRBV9	CASSVGTGSIQETQYF	TGTGCCAGCAGCGTAGGAACAGGGTCAATCCAAGAGACCCAGTACTTC
TRBJ2-7	TRBD2	-	TRBV19	CASSIALAGHHYEQYF	TGTGCCAGTAGTATTGCACTAGCGGGACACCACTACGAGCAGTACTTC